This entry describes one T cell receptor beta chain. What it recognizes is unknown. The data were taken from a study of lymphopenia after photon versus proton radiotherapy. Whole-study findings and limits: After lymphocyte nadir, photon-treated repertoires showed oligoclonal expansion, especially CD8+ Temra. Relative stability marked proton patients; photon patients lost diversity and naive cells. Larger post-nadir TCR diversity loss correlated inversely with survival in deceased patients.

The assay was immunoSEQ multiplex PCR, and TCRdb's table has in-frame clones only and misses some. The sample has more than 20,000 clones, more than 80% seen once. Germline V lookup: CDR1 SNHLY, CDR2 FYNNEI. The CDR3 consists of 14 residues. Trimming cost V 7 bases and J 3 bases, with 13 bases left between them. The chain couples TRBV2 to TRBJ1-5, with D unclear. The TCR comes from a man in his thirties or forties with gastric cancer. The source material was peripheral blood, sampled from a patient treated with photon-based radiotherapy. CDR3 in amino acids: CASNNRGTNQPQHF. Written as DNA, the CDR3 is TGTGCCAGCAATAACCGGGGAACCAATCAGCCCCAGCATTTT.